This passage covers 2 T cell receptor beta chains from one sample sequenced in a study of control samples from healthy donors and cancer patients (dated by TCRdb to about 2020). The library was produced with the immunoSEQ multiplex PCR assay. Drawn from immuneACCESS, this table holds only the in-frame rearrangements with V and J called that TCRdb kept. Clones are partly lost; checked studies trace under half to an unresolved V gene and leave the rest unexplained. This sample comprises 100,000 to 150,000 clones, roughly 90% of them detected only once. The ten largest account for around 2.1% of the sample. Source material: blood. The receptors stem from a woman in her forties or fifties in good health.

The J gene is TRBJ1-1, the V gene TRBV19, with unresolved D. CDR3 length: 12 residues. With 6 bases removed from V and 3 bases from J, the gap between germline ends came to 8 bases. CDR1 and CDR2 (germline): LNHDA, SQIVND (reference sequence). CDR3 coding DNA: TGTGCCAGTAGCCCCCTCTACACTGAAGCTTTCTTT. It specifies CASSPLYTEAFF.

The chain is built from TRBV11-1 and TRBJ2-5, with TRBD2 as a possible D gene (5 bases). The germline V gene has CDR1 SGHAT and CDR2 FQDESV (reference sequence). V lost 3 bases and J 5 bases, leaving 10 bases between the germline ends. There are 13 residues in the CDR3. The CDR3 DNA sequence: TGTGCCAGCAGCTTCGGGGATTTGGAGACCCAGTACTTC. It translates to CASSFGDLETQYF.